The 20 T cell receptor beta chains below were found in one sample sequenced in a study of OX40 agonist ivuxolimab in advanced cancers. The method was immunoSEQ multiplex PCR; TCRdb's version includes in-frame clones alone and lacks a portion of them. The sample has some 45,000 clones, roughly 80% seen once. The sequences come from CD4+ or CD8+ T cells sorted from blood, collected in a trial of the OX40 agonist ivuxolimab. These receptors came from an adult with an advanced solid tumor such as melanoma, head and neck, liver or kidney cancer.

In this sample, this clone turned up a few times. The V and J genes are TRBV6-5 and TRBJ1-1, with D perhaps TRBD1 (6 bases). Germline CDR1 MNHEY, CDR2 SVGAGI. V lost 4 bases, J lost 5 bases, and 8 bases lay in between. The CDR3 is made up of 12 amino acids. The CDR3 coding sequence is TGTGCCAGCAGTTCGAGGGGGACTGAAGCTTTCTTT. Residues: CASSSRGTEAFF.

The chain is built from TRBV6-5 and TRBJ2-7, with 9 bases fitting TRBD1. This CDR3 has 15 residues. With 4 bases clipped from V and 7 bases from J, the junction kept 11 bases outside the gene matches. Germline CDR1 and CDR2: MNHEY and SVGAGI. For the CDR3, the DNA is TGTGCCAGCAGTTGGGAAGGACAGGGGATGAGGGAGCAGTACTTC. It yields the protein CASSWEGQGMREQYF.

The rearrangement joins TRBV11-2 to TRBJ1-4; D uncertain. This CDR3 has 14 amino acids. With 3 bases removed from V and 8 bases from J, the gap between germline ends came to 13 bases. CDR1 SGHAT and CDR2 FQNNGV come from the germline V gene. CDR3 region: CASSFSHGGEKLFF. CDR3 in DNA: TGTGCCAGCAGCTTTTCGCACGGCGGAGAAAAACTGTTTTTT.

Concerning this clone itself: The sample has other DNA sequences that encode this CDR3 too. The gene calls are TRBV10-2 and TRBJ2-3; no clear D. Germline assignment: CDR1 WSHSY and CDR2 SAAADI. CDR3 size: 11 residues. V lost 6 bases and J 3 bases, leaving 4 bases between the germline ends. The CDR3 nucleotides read TGCGCCAGCAGAAATACAGATACGCAGTATTTT. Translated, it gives CASRNTDTQYF.

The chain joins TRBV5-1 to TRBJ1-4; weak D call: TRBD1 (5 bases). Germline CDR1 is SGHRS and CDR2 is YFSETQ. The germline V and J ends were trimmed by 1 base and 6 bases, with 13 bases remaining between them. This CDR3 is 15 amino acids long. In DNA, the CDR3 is TGCGCCAGCAGCTTGTCAGACAGCTCAGATGAAAAACTGTTTTTT. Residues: CASSLSDSSDEKLFF.

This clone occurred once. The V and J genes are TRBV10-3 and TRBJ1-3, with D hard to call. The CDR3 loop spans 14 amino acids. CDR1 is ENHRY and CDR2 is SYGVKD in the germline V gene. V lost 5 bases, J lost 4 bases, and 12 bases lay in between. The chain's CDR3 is CAISKQPPGNTIYF. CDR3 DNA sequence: TGTGCCATCAGTAAACAACCGCCGGGAAACACCATATATTTT.

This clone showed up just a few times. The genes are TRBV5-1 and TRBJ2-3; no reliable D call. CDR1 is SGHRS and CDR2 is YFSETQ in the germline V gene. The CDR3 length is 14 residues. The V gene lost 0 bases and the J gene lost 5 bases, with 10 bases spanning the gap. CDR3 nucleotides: TGCGCCAGCAGCTTGGAGGGCAGAGGAGATACGCAGTATTTT. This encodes CASSLEGRGDTQYF.

This CDR3 reads CASSFGHGTIYGYTF. CDR3 nucleotides: TGTGCCAGCAGTTTCGGGCATGGAACGATTTATGGCTACACCTTC. This rearrangement joins TRBV28 to TRBJ1-2; D gene uncertain. The CDR3 is made up of 15 amino acids. Trimming took off 3 bases at V and 5 bases at J, with 16 bases between the two ends. In germline, CDR1 is MDHEN, CDR2 SYDVKM.

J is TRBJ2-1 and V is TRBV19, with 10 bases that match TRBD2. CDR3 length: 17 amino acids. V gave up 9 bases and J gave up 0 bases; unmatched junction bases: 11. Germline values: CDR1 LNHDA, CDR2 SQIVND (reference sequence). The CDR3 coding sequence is TGTGCCAGCCGGACTAGCGGAGTGATGGACTCCTACAATGAGCAGTTCTTC. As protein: CASRTSGVMDSYNEQFF.

The CDR3 nucleotides read TGTGCCAGCAAGCCAACAGGGACACCCTACGAGCAGTACTTC. It encodes CASKPTGTPYEQYF. V usage is TRBV28 and J usage is TRBJ2-7, with D perhaps matching TRBD1 (6 bases). Germline CDR1 reads MDHEN; CDR2 reads SYDVKM. V was clipped by 7 bases and J by 2 bases, with 15 bases between them. CDR3 length: 14 residues.

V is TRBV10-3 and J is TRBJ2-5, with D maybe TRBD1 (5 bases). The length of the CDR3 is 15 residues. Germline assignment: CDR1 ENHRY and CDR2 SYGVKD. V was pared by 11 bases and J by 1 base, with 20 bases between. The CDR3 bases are TGTGCCCCCCTCGGCTCCGGGCAGGGCCAAGAGACCCAGTACTTC. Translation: CAPLGSGQGQETQYF.

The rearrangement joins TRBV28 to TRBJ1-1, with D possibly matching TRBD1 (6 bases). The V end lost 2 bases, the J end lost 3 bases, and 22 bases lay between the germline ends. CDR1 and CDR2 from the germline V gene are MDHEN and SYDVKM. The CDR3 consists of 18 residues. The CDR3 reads CASSLRWGPHGRHTEAFF. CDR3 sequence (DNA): TGTGCCAGCAGTTTACGATGGGGGCCTCATGGAAGGCACACTGAAGCTTTCTTT.

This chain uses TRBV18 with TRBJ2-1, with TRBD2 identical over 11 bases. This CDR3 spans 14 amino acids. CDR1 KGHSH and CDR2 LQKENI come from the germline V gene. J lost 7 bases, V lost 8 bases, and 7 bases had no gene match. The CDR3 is CASISGRAENEQFF. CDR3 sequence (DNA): TGTGCCAGCATTAGCGGGAGGGCCGAAAATGAGCAGTTCTTC.

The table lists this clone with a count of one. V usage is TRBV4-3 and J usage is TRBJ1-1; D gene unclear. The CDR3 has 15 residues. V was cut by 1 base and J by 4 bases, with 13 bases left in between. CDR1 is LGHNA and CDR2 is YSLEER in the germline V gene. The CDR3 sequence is CASSQVINGRTEAFF. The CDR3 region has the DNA TGCGCCAGCAGCCAAGTTATCAACGGACGCACTGAAGCTTTCTTT.

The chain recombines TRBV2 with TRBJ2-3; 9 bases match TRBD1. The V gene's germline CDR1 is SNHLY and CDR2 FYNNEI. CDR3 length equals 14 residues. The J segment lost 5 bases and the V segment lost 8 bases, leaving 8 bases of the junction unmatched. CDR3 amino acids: CASGGDRAGDTQYF. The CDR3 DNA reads TGTGCCAGCGGGGGGGACAGGGCGGGAGATACGCAGTATTTT.

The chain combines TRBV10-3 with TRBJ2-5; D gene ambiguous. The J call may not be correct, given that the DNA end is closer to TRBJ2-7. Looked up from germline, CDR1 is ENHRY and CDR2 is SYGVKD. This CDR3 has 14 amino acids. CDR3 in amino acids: CAISESQAVYEQYF. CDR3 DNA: TGTGCCATCAGTGAGTCGCAGGCCGTCTACGAGCAGTACTTC.

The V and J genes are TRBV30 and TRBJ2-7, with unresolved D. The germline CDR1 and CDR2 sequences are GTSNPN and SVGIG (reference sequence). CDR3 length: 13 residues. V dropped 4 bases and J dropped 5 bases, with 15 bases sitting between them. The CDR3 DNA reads TGTGCCTGGACGCGGACGGAATTCCACGAGCAGTACTTC. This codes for CAWTRTEFHEQYF. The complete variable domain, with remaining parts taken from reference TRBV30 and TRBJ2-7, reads SQTIHQWPATLVQPVGSPLSLECTVEGTSNPNLYWYRQAAGRGLQLLFYSVGIGQISSEVPQNLSASRPQDRQFILSSKKLLLSDSGFYLCAWTRTEFHEQYFGPGTRLTVT.

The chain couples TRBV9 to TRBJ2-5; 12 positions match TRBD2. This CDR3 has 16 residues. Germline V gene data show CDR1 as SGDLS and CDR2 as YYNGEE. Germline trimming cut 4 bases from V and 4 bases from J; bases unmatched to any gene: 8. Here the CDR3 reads CASSFTSLAGGETQYF. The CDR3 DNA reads TGTGCCAGCAGCTTTACCTCACTAGCGGGAGGAGAGACCCAGTACTTC.

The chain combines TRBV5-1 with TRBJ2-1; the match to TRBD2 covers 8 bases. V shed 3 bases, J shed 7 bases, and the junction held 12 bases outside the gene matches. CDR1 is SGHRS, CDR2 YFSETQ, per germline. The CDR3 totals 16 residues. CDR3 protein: CASSYYPGTRRNEQFF. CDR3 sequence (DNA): TGCGCCAGCAGCTACTACCCCGGGACTAGAAGGAATGAGCAGTTCTTC.

This chain's CDR3 is CASRRPGQGSYEQYF. CDR3 in DNA: TGTGCCAGCAGAAGACCGGGACAGGGCTCCTACGAGCAGTACTTC. The chain is built from TRBV27 and TRBJ2-7; 9 nucleotides match TRBD1. The V gene's germline CDR1 is MNHEY and CDR2 SMNVEV (reference sequence). The V and J ends lost 6 bases and 0 bases, in that order; junction bases with no gene match: 6. This CDR3 is 15 amino acids long.